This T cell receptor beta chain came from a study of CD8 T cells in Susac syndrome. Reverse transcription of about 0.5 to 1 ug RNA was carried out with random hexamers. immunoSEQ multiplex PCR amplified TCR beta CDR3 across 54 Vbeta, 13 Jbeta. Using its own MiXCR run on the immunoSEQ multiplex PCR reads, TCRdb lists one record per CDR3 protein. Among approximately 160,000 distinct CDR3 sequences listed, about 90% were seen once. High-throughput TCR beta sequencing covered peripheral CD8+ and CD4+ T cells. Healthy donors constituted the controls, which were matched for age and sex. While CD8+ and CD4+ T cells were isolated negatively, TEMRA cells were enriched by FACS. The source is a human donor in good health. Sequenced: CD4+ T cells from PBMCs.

Here the CDR3 DNA reads TGTGCCAGCAGCCCCCGGGACCACGCAGGGGACTACGAGCAGTACTTC. It is translated as CASSPRDHAGDYEQYF. This chain joins TRBV9 and TRBJ2-7; D perhaps matches TRBD1 (6 bases). The CDR3 contains 16 residues. The germline gives CDR1 SGDLS, CDR2 YYNGEE. Deletions cut 4 bases from V and 3 bases from J, with 20 bases between.